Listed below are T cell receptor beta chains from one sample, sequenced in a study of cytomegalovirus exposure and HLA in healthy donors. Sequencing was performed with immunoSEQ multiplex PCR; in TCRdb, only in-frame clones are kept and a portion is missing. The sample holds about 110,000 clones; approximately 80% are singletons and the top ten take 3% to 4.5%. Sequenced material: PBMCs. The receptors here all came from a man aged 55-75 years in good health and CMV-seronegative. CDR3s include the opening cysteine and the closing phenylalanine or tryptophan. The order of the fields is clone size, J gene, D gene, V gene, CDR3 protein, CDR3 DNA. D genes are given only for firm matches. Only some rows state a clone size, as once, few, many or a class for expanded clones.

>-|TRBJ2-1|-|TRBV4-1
CASSQEEVLVLEQFF
TGCGCCAGCAGCCAAGAGGAGGTCCTTGTCCTTGAGCAGTTCTTC
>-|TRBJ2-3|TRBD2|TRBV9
CASSVGAGGSDTQYF
TGTGCCAGCAGCGTAGGAGCGGGGGGATCTGATACGCAGTATTTT
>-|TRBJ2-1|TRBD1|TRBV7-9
CASSLAGQRSQFF
TGTGCCAGCAGCTTAGCGGGACAGCGATCTCAGTTCTTC
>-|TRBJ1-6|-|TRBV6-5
CASRMDRNNSPLHF
TGTGCCAGCAGGATGGACAGAAACAATTCACCCCTCCACTTT
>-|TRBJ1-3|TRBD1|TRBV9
CASSAFAGTGGGNTIYF
TGTGCCAGCAGCGCCTTCGCCGGGACAGGTGGTGGAAACACCATATATTTT
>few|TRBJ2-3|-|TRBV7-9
CASSQAASLDTQYF
TGTGCCAGCAGCCAGGCGGCTAGCTTAGATACGCAGTATTTT
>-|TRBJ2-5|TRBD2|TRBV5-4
CASRTGLAEETQYF
TGTGCCAGCAGAACGGGACTAGCGGAAGAGACCCAGTACTTC
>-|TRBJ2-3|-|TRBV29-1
CSVDPVAGNTQYF
TGCAGCGTGGACCCTGTGGCGGGGAACACGCAGTATTTT
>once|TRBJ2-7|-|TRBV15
CATSSTETGSYEQYF
TGTGCCACCAGCAGCACCGAGACTGGCTCCTACGAGCAGTACTTC
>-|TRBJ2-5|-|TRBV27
CASRRRTEEQETQYF
TGTGCCAGCAGACGAAGGACTGAAGAACAAGAGACCCAGTACTTC
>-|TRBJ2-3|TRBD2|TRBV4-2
CASSQDRAGGTDTQYF
TGTGCCAGCAGCCAAGATCGGGCGGGGGGGACAGATACGCAGTATTTT
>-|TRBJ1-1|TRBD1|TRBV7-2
CASRETGVGEAFF
TGTGCCAGCAGAGAAACAGGGGTTGGGGAAGCTTTCTTT
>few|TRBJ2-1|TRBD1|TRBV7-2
CASSPGTGYNEQFF
TGTGCCAGCAGCCCCGGGACAGGCTACAATGAGCAGTTCTTC
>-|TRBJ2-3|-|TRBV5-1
CASCKLGGGAQYF
TGCGCCAGTTGCAAGCTCGGCGGGGGCGCGCAGTATTTT
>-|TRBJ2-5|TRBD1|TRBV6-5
CASSSDRGAQETQYF
TGTGCCAGCAGTTCTGACAGGGGCGCACAAGAGACCCAGTACTTC
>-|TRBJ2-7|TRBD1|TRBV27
CASSPTGPPLTFYEQYF
TGTGCCAGCAGTCCGACAGGGCCCCCCCTGACTTTCTACGAGCAGTACTTC
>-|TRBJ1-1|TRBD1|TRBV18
CASSVTRDRNTEAFF
TGTGCCAGCTCAGTCACCCGGGACAGGAACACTGAAGCTTTCTTT
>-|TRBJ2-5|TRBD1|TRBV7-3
CASSSKIRTGGETQYF
TGTGCCAGCAGCTCCAAAATCCGGACAGGCGGAGAGACCCAGTACTTC
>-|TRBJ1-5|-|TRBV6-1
CASNTQGSNQPQHF
TGTGCCAGCAATACCCAGGGTTCCAATCAGCCCCAGCATTTT
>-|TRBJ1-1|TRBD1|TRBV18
CASSPWTGPSDTEAFF
TGTGCCAGCTCACCGTGGACAGGACCCTCGGACACTGAAGCTTTCTTT
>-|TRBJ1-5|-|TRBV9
CASSVDSLSNQPQHF
TGTGCCAGCAGCGTAGACAGCCTTAGCAATCAGCCCCAGCATTTT
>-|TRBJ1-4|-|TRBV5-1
CASSSIGATNEKLFF
TGCGCCAGCAGCTCGATCGGGGCAACTAATGAAAAACTGTTTTTT
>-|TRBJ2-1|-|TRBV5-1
CASSFSGYNERFF
TGCGCCAGCAGCTTTTCCGGATACAATGAGCGGTTCTTC
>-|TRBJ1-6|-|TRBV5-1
CASSLEGTYNSPLHF
TGCGCCAGCAGCTTGGAGGGGACCTATAATTCACCCCTCCACTTT
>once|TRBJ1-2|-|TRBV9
CASSVTGRIDYGYTF
TGTGCCAGCAGCGTCACAGGGCGAATAGACTATGGCTACACCTTC
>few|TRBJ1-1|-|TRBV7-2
CASSLPRANTEAFF
TGTGCCAGCAGCCTTCCTCGAGCGAACACTGAAGCTTTCTTT
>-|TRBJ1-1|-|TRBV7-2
CASSAQTGVGTEAFF
TGTGCCAGCAGCGCACAGACGGGAGTCGGCACTGAAGCTTTCTTT
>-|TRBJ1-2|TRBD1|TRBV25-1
CASRLRDRGAYGYTF
TGTGCCAGCAGACTCCGGGACAGGGGTGCCTATGGCTACACCTTC
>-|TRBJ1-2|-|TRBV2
CASSGWGRVNYGYTF
TGTGCCAGCAGTGGTTGGGGCAGAGTAAACTATGGCTACACCTTC
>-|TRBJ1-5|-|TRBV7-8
CASSEDQGHQPQHF
TGTGCCAGCAGCGAAGATCAGGGTCATCAGCCCCAGCATTTT
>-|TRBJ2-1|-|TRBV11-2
CASSLASVSYNEQFF
TGTGCCAGCAGCTTAGCCAGTGTTTCTTACAATGAGCAGTTCTTC
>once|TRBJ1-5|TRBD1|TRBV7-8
CASSLLGQGLLNQPQHF
TGTGCCAGCAGCTTATTAGGACAGGGCCTTCTTAATCAGCCCCAGCATTTT
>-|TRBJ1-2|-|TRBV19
CASGVPGVGYGYTF
TGTGCCAGTGGGGTTCCAGGGGTGGGCTATGGCTACACCTTC
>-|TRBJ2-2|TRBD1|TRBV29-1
CSVPSPGQGTNTGELFF
TGCAGCGTCCCCTCGCCGGGACAGGGAACGAACACCGGGGAGCTGTTTTTT
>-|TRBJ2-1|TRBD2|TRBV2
CASSELAGAGRNEQFF
TGTGCCAGCAGTGAACTAGCGGGGGCCGGTCGGAATGAGCAGTTCTTC
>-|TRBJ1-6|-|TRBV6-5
CASSYSGSSPLHF
TGTGCCAGCAGTTACTCGGGGAGTTCACCCCTCCACTTT
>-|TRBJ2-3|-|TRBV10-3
CAISERGVSEDTQYF
TGTGCCATCAGTGAGCGGGGTGTGAGTGAAGATACGCAGTATTTT
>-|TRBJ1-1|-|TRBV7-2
CASSLVGGSNTEAFF
TGTGCCAGCAGCTTAGTAGGGGGATCTAACACTGAAGCTTTCTTT
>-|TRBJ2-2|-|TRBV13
CASTRSGTLANTGELFF
TGTGCCAGCACCAGATCAGGGACATTAGCGAACACCGGGGAGCTGTTTTTT
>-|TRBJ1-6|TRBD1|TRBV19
CASSTTGQGNNSPLHF
TGTGCCAGTAGTACCACGGGACAGGGGAATAATTCACCCCTCCACTTT
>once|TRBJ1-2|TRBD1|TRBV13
CASSTRTGALRGYTF
TGTGCCAGCAGCACCAGGACAGGGGCCTTAAGGGGCTACACCTTC